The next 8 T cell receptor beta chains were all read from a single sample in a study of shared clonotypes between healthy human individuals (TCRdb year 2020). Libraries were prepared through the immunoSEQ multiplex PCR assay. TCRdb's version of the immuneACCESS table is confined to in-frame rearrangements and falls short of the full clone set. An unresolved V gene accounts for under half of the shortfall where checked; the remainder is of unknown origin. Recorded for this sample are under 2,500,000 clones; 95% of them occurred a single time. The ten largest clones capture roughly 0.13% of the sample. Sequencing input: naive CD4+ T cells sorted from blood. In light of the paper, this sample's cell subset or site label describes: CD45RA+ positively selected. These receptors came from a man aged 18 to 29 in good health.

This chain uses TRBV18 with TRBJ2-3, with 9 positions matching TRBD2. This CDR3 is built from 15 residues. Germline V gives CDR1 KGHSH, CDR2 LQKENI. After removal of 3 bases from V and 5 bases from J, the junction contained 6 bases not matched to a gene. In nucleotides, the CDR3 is TGTGCCAGCTCACCCTTAGCGGGGGTGGTAGATACGCAGTATTTT. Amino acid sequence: CASSPLAGVVDTQYF.

The CDR3 DNA reads as TGTGCCAGCAGACCCCATGTTCCAAGACAGGGGGCCTGGAGGGGTGAGCAGTTCTTC. Encoded protein: CASRPHVPRQGAWRGEQFF. The chain uses TRBV7-9 and TRBJ2-1; 10 bases fit TRBD1. The V gene's germline CDR1 is SEHNR and CDR2 FQNEAQ (reference sequence). Losses at the gene ends were 6 bases for V and 9 bases for J; bases not matched to a gene: 23. This CDR3 comprises 19 residues.

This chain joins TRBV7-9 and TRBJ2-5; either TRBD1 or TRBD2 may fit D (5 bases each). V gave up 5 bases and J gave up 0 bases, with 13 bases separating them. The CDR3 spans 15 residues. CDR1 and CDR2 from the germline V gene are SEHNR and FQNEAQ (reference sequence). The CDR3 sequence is CASSRDLLYQETQYF. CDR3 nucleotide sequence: TGTGCCAGCAGCAGGGACCTCTTGTACCAAGAGACCCAGTACTTC.

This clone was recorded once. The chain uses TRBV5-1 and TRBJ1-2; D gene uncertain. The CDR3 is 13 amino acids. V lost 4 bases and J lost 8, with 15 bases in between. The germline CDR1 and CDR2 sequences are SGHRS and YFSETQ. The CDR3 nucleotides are TGCGCCAGCAGCATAGACCAGGCTAACGGCTACACCTTC. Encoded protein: CASSIDQANGYTF.

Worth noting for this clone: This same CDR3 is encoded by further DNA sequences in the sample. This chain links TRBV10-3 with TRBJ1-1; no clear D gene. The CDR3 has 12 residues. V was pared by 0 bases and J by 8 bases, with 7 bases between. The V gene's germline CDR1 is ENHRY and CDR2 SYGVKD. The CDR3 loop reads CAISESGREAFF. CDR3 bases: TGTGCCATCAGTGAGTCGGGTAGGGAAGCTTTCTTT.

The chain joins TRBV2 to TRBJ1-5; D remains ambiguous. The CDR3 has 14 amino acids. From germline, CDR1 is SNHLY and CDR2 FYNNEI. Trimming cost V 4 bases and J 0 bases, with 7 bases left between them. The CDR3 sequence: CASSVEGSNQPQHF. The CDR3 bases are TGTGCCAGCAGTGTTGAGGGTAGCAATCAGCCCCAGCATTTT.

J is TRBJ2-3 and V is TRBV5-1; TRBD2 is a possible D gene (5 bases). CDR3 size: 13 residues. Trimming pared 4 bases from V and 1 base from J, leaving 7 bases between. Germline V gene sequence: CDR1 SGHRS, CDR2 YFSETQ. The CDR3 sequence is CASSDGGTDTQYF. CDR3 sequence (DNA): TGCGCCAGCAGCGACGGGGGCACAGATACGCAGTATTTT.

The CDR3: CASSQDGQGSYNEQFF. The CDR3 nucleotides read TGCGCCAGCAGCCAAGATGGGCAGGGTTCCTACAATGAGCAGTTCTTC. The J gene is TRBJ2-1, the V gene TRBV4-1; D may be TRBD1 (5 bases). CDR1 MGHRA and CDR2 YSYEKL come from the germline V gene. The V and J ends lost 0 bases and 1 base respectively, with 10 bases between them. The CDR3 sequence is 16 residues long.